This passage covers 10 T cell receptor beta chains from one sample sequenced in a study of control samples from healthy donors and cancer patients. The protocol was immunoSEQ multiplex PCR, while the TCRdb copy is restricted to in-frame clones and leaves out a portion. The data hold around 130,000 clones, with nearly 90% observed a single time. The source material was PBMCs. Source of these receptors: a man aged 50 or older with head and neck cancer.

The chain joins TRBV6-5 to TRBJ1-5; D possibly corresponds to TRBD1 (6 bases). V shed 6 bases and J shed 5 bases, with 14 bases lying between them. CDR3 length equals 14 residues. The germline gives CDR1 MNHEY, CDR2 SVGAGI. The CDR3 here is CASRGGAGDQPQHF. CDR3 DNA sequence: TGTGCCAGCAGGGGGGGGGCCGGCGATCAGCCCCAGCATTTT.

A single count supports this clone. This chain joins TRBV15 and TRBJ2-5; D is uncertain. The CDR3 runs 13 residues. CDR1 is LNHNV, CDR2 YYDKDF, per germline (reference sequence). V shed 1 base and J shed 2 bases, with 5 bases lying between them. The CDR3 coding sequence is TGTGCCACCAGCAGAGGACAACAAGAGACCCAGTACTTC. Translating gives CATSRGQQETQYF.

The CDR3: CASSLLEAEAFF. The CDR3 bases are TGTGCCAGCAGTTTATTAGAAGCTGAAGCTTTCTTT. This chain connects TRBV12-3 or TRBV12-4 to TRBJ1-1; D is undetermined. The CDR3 totals 12 residues. The V and J ends lost 2 bases and 6 bases respectively, with 7 bases between them.

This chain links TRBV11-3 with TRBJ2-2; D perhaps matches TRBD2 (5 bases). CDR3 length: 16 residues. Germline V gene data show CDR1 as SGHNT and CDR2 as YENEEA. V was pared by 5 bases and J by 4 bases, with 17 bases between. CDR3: CASSLLSGKFTGELFF. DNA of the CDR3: TGTGCCAGCAGCCTACTGAGCGGCAAATTCACCGGGGAGCTGTTTTTT.

CDR3 nucleotides: TGTGCCAGCAGAACAGGGGTTAGTGAGAATGAAAAACTGTTTTTT. This encodes CASRTGVSENEKLFF. The rearrangement links TRBV2 to TRBJ1-4; 7 bases line up with TRBD1. CDR1 is SNHLY, CDR2 FYNNEI, per germline. This CDR3 comprises 15 residues. V shed 6 bases, J shed 5 bases, and the junction held 9 bases outside the gene matches.

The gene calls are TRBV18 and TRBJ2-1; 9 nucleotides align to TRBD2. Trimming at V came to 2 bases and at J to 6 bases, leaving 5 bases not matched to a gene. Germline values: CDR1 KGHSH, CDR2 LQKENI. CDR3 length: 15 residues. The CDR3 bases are TGTGCCAGCTCACCAAGGCAAGCGGGAGGCAATGAGCAGTTCTTC. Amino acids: CASSPRQAGGNEQFF.

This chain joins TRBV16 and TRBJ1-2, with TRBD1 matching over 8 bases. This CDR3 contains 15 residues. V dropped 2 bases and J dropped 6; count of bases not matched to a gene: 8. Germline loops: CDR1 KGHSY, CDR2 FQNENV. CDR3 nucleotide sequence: TGTGCCAGCAGCCAACAGGCAGGGGGCGCAGATGGCTACACCTTC. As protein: CASSQQAGGADGYTF.

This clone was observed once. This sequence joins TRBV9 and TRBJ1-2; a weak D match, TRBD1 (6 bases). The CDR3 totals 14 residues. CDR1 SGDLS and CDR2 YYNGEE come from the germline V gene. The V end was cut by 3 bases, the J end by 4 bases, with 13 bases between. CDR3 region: CASSEGGGGYGYTF. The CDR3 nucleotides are TGTGCCAGCAGCGAGGGGGGAGGAGGCTATGGCTACACCTTC. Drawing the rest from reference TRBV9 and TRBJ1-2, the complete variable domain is DSGVTQTPKHLITATGQRVTLRCSPRSGDLSVYWYQQSLDQGLQFLIQYYNGEERAKGNILERFSAQQFPDLHSELNLSSLELGDSALYFCASSEGGGGYGYTFGSGTRLTVV.

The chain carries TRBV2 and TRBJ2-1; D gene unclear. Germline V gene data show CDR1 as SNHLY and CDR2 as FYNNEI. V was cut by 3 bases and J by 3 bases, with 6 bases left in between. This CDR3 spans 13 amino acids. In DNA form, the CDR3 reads TGTGCCAGCAGTGATAGCCACTACAATGAGCAGTTCTTC. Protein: CASSDSHYNEQFF.

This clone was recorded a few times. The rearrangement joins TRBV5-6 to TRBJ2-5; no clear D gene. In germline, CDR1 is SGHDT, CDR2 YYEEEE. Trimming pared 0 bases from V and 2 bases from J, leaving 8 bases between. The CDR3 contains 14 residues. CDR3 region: CASSLAKGQETQYF. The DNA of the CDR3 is TGTGCCAGCAGCTTGGCGAAGGGACAAGAGACCCAGTACTTC.